This T cell receptor beta chain is from a study of quantifying T cell responses using KT2 cells. On the study more broadly: cDNA was made from DNase-treated RNA using alpha and beta constant primers. Study-wide results and caveats: Very high KT2 spike-in numbers caused saturation in KT2 sequence detection.

Remarks on this clonotype: No antigen is known for it.

Each cDNA got a UMI-containing oligo ligated at its 3' end. An equimolar mix of RC1.1 and RC1.2 primed the beta chain across TRBC1 and TRBC2. In TCRdb, the UMI-ligation and nested PCR reads were re-called with MiXCR into one record per CDR3 protein. Here the sample spans over 35,000 distinct CDR3 sequences, over 15% being singletons. CDR3 length equals 19 residues. Germline V gives CDR1 MGHDK, CDR2 SYGVNS. Losses at the gene ends were 4 bases for V and 4 bases for J; bases not matched to a gene: 20. KT2, a clone with a known TCR, was spiked into unfractionated PBMC. This sequence originates from a human donor. This sequence joins TRBV25-1 and TRBJ2-3; 7 bases are shared with TRBD2. The specimen was PBMCs spiked with cells of the T cell clone KT2. As DNA, the CDR3 is TGTGCCAGCAGTGGCCTATCTAGCGGAGCTAATAGAGGGGCAGATACGCAGTATTTT. The encoded protein is CASSGLSSGANRGADTQYF.